The 8 T cell receptor beta chains below all came from one sample that was sequenced in a study of CD8 T cells in ankylosing spondylitis. TCRdb redid the calling of the 5' RACE reads with MiXCR, one entry per CDR3 protein. The sample has under 400,000 distinct CDR3 sequences, around a tenth seen once. Source material: blood, either unsorted or a sorted T cell fraction (not recorded which). Every receptor here comes from a female donor with ankylosing spondylitis or in good health (not recorded which).

The V and J genes are TRBV5-5 and TRBJ2-2; no definite D call. The V end was cut by 5 bases, the J end by 3 bases, with 11 bases between. There are 14 residues in the CDR3. From germline, CDR1 is SGHKS and CDR2 YYEKEE (reference sequence). Written as DNA, the CDR3 is TGTGCCAGCAGGGACCTACCTGACACCGGGGAGCTGTTTTTT. Its protein product is CASRDLPDTGELFF.

This clonotype was seen only a few times. V and J are TRBV20-1 and TRBJ2-5, with unresolved D. V was pared by 6 bases and J by 1 base, with 6 bases between. Germline V gene lookup returns CDR1 DFQATT and CDR2 SNEGSKA (reference sequence). The CDR3 runs to 11 residues. The chain's CDR3 is CSAESQETQYF. The CDR3 DNA reads TGCAGTGCCGAGAGCCAAGAGACCCAGTACTTC.

In this sample, this clonotype turned up a few times. The chain carries TRBV6-5 and TRBJ1-4; D gene uncertain. CDR3 length: 14 residues. The germline V and J ends were trimmed by 0 bases and 8 bases, with 10 bases remaining between them. The germline gives CDR1 MNHEY, CDR2 SVGAGI. The CDR3 DNA reads as TGTGCCAGCAGTTACTCTTCAGGAGGCGAAAAACTGTTTTTT. It encodes CASSYSSGGEKLFF.

Ten or more counts support this clonotype. The chain is built from TRBV20-1 and TRBJ1-3; TRBD1 agrees at 7 bases. CDR1 and CDR2 from the germline V gene are DFQATT and SNEGSKA (reference sequence). V was clipped by 6 bases and J by 4 bases; unmatched bases: 6. CDR3 length: 13 amino acids. The CDR3 nucleotides are TGCAGTGCCACATTGACAGGGGGAAACACCATATATTTT. This encodes CSATLTGGNTIYF.

In this sample, this clonotype turned up many times. The rearrangement joins TRBV7-6 to TRBJ2-3; D assignment may be TRBD1 or TRBD2 (6 bases each). The V end lost 3 bases, the J end lost 3 bases, and 22 bases lay between the germline ends. The length of the CDR3 is 18 residues. The germline gives CDR1 SGHVS, CDR2 FNYEAQ. The CDR3 DNA follows: TGTGCCAGCAGCTTCTTACGGGGGCTTGGTAGCTGTACAGATACGCAGTATTTT. This encodes CASSFLRGLGSCTDTQYF.

The V and J genes are TRBV20-1 and TRBJ2-1, with 12 bases identical to TRBD2. Germline values: CDR1 DFQATT, CDR2 SNEGSKA (reference sequence). The CDR3 length is 14 residues. J lost 4 bases, V lost 5 bases, and 3 bases had no gene match. CDR3 sequence: CSARLAGEYNEQFF. The DNA for the CDR3 is TGCAGTGCTCGACTAGCGGGAGAGTACAATGAGCAGTTCTTC.

CDR3 DNA sequence: TGCAGCGTTGCCCCCGGGACTAGGGGCAGCGAGCAGTACTTC. Translation: CSVAPGTRGSEQYF. The chain carries TRBV29-1 and TRBJ2-7; 8 nucleotides agree with TRBD2. V dropped 4 bases and J dropped 6; count of bases not matched to a gene: 11. CDR1 SQVTM and CDR2 ANQGSEA come from the germline V gene. CDR3 length: 14 residues.

This clonotype was picked up a small number of times. The chain uses TRBV5-5 and TRBJ2-3; 12 nucleotides agree with TRBD2. This CDR3 spans 15 amino acids. Looked up from germline, CDR1 is SGHKS and CDR2 is YYEKEE (reference sequence). V lost 9 bases and J lost 7; bases outside the gene matches: 12. The CDR3 region is CATTQGLAGGNTQYF. The CDR3, as DNA: TGTGCCACGACCCAAGGGCTAGCGGGGGGGAATACGCAGTATTTT. Complete variable domain (other parts from reference TRBV5-5 and TRBJ2-3): DAGVTQSPTHLIKTRGQQVTLRCSPISGHKSVSWYQQVLGQGPQFIFQYYEKEERGRGNFPDRFSARQFPNYSSELNVNALLLGDSALYLCATTQGLAGGNTQYFGPGTRLTVL.